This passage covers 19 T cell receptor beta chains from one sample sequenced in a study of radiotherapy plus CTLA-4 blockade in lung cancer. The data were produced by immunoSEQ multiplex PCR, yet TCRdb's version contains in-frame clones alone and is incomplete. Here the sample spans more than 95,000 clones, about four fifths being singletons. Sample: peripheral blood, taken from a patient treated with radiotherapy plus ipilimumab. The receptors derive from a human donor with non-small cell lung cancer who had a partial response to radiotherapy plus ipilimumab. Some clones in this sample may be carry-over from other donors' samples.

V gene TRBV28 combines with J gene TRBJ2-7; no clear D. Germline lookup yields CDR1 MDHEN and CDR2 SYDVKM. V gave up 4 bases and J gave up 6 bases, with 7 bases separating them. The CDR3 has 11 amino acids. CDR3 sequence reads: CASSSHSEQYF. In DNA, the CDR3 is TGTGCCAGCAGTTCCCACTCCGAGCAGTACTTC.

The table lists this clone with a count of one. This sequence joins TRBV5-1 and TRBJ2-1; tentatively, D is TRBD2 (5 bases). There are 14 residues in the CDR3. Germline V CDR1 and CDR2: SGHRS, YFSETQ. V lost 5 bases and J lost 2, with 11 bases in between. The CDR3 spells CASRFGEAYNEQFF. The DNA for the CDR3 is TGCGCCAGCAGGTTCGGGGAAGCCTACAATGAGCAGTTCTTC.

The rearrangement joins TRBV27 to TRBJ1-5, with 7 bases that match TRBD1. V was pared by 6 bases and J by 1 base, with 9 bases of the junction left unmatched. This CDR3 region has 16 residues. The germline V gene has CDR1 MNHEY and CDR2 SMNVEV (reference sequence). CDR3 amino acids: CASSPVYRGSNQPQHF. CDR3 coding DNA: TGTGCCAGCAGCCCTGTCTACAGGGGCAGCAATCAGCCCCAGCATTTT.

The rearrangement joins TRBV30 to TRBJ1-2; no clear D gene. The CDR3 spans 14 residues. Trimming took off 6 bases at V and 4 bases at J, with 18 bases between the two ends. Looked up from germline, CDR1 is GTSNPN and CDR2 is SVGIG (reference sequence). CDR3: CACLSPRGSYGYTF. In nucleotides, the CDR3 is TGTGCCTGTCTAAGTCCAAGAGGGAGCTATGGCTACACCTTC. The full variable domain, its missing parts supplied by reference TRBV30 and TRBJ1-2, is SQTIHQWPATLVQPVGSPLSLECTVEGTSNPNLYWYRQAAGRGLQLLFYSVGIGQISSEVPQNLSASRPQDRQFILSSKKLLLSDSGFYLCACLSPRGSYGYTFGSGTRLTVV.

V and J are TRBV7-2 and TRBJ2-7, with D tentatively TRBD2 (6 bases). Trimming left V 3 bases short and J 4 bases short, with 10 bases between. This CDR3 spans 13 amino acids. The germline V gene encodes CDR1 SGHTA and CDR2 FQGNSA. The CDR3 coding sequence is TGTGCCAGCAGCTTGGCGGGGAGGTACGAGCAGTACTTC. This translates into CASSLAGRYEQYF.

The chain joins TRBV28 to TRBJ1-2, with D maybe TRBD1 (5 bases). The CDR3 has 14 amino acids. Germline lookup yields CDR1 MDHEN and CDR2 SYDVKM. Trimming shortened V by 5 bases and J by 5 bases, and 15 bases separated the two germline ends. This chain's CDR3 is CASSPGGRAYGYTF. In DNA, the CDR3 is TGTGCCAGCAGTCCGGGTGGCAGGGCTTATGGCTACACCTTC.

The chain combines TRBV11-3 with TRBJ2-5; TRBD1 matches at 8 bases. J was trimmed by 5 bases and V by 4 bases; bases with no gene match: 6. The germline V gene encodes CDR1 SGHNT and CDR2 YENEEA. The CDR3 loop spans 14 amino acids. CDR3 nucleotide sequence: TGTGCCAGCAGCTCCCAGACAGGGGTGGAGACCCAGTACTTC. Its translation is CASSSQTGVETQYF. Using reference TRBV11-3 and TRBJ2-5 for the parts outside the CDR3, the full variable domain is EAGVVQSPRYKIIEKKQPVAFWCNPISGHNTLYWYLQNLGQGPELLIRYENEEAVDDSQLPKDRFSAERLKGVDSTLKIQPAELGDSAVYLCASSSQTGVETQYFGPGTRLLVL.

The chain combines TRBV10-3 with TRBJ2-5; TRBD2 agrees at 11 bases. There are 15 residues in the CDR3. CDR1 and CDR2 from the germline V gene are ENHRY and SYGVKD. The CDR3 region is CAISGGAPPRETQYF. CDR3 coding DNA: TGTGCTATTAGCGGGGGGGCCCCCCCGCGAGAGACCCAGTACTTC.

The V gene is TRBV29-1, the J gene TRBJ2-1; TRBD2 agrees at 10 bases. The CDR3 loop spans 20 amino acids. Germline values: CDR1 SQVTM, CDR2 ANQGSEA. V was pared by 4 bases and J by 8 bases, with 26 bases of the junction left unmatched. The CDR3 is CSVAGRQRKEREGRRDEQFF. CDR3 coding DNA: TGCAGCGTTGCGGGAAGACAGAGAAAGGAGCGGGAGGGCCGTCGGGATGAGCAGTTCTTC.

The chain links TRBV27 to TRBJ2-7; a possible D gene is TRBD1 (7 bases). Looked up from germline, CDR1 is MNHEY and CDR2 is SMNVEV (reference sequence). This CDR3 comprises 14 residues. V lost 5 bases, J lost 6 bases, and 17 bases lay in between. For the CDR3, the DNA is TGTGCCAGCAGTGCCCAGGGGGGCCGGCGCGAGCAGTACTTC. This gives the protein CASSAQGGRREQYF.

CDR3 loop: CASSSVRGRKEQYF. In DNA form, the CDR3 reads TGTGCCAGCAGTTCAGTCAGGGGGCGCAAGGAGCAGTACTTC. The chain couples TRBV28 to TRBJ2-7, with 8 bases that match TRBD1. The CDR3 sequence is 14 residues long. Per germline, CDR1 MDHEN and CDR2 SYDVKM. The ends lost 4 bases at V and 7 bases at J; junction bases unmatched: 9.

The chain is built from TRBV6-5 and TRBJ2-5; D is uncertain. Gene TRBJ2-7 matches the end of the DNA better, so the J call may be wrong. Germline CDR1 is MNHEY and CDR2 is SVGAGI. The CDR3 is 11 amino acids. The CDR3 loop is CASSPLYEQYF. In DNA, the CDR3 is TGTGCCAGCAGTCCCCTCTACGAGCAGTACTTC.

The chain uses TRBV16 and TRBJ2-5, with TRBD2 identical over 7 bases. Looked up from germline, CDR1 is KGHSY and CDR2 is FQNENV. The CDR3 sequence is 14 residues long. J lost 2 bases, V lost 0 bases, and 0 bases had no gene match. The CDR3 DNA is TGTGCCAGCAGCCAATCGCGGGGGCAAGAGACCCAGTACTTC. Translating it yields CASSQSRGQETQYF.

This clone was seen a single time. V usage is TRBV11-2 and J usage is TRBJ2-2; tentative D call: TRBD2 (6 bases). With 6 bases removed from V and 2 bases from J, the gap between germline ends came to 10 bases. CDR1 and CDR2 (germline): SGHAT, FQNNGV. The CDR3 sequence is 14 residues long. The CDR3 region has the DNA TGTGCCAGCAGGCGGGGACTCAACACCGGGGAGCTGTTTTTT. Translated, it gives CASRRGLNTGELFF.

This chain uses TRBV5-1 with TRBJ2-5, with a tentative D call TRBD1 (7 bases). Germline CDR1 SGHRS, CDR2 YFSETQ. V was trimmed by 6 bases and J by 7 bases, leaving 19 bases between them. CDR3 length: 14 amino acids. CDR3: CASKIQGGPGTQYF. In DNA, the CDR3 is TGCGCCAGCAAGATTCAGGGGGGCCCAGGGACCCAGTACTTC. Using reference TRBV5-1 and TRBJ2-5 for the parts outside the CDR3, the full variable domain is KAGVTQTPRYLIKTRGQQVTLSCSPISGHRSVSWYQQTPGQGLQFLFEYFSETQRNKGNFPGRFSGRQFSNSRSEMNVSTLELGDSALYLCASKIQGGPGTQYFGPGTRLLVL.

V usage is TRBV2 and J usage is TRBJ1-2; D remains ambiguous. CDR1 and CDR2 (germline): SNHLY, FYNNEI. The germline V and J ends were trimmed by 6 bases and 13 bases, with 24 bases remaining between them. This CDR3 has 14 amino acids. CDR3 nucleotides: TGTGCCAGCAGAGCCGATACAGCGGACGAATGCTGCACCTTC. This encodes CASRADTADECCTF.

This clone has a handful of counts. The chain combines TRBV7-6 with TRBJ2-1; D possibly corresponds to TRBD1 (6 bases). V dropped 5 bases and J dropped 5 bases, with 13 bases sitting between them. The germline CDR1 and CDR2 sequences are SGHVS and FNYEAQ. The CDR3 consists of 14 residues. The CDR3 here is CASSGRDTNNEQFF. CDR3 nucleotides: TGTGCCAGCAGCGGCAGGGACACCAACAATGAGCAGTTCTTC.

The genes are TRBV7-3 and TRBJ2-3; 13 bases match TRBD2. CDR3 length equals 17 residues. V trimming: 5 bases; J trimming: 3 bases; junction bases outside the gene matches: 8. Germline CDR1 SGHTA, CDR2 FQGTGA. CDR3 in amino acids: CASSRWTSGSGTDTQYF. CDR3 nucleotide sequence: TGTGCCAGCAGCCGCTGGACTAGCGGGAGTGGAACAGATACGCAGTATTTT.

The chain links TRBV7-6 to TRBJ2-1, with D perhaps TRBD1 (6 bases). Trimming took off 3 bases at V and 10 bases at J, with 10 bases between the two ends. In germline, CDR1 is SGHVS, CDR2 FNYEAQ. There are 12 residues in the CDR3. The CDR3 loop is CASSLGAREQFF. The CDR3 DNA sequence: TGTGCCAGCAGCTTGGGGGCCAGGGAGCAGTTCTTC. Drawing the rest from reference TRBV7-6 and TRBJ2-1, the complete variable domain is GAGVSQSPRYKVTKRGQDVALRCDPISGHVSLYWYRQALGQGPEFLTYFNYEAQQDKSGLPNDRFSAERPEGSISTLTIQRTEQRDSAMYRCASSLGAREQFFGPGTRLTVL.